These T cell receptor beta chains were read from a single sample in a study of T cells in Graves' hyperthyroidism and ophthalmopathy. TCRdb reprocessed the multiplex PCR reads with MiXCR, giving one entry per CDR3 protein. Here the sample spans hundreds of thousands of distinct CDR3 sequences, approximately 25% being singletons. The sample taken for sequencing was blood. The receptors come from a man aged 45-60 years with Graves' hyperthyroidism. CDR3s include the opening cysteine and the closing phenylalanine or tryptophan. The size of a clone is reported for some rows only, either as once, few or many, or as a class for expanded clones.

abundance: few
v_gene: TRBV24-1
len: 16
j_gene: TRBJ2-1
CDR3aa: CATSDPGTSGVNEQFF

abundance: -
v_gene: TRBV18
len: 15
j_gene: TRBJ2-7
CDR3aa: CASSRRDSSSYEQYF

abundance: -
v_gene: TRBV18
len: 12
j_gene: TRBJ1-2
CDR3aa: CASSPPDSGYTF

abundance: -
v_gene: TRBV12-3/TRBV12-4
len: 16
j_gene: TRBJ1-4
CDR3aa: CASSLALGGPNEKLFF

abundance: -
v_gene: TRBV12-3/TRBV12-4
len: 14
j_gene: TRBJ1-1
CDR3aa: CASNNNGLNTEAFF

abundance: many
v_gene: TRBV5-1
len: 14
j_gene: TRBJ2-5
CDR3aa: CASSFGTGQETQYF

abundance: many
v_gene: TRBV20-1
len: 12
j_gene: TRBJ1-5
CDR3aa: CSASLGNQPQHF

abundance: -
v_gene: TRBV10-3
len: 15
j_gene: TRBJ2-3
CDR3aa: CAISVRREATDTQYF

abundance: -
v_gene: TRBV29-1
len: 13
j_gene: TRBJ2-3
CDR3aa: CSVGAGGTDTQYF

abundance: many
v_gene: TRBV7-9
len: 14
j_gene: TRBJ2-7
CDR3aa: CASSSGTGAYEQYF

abundance: -
v_gene: TRBV5-5
len: 17
j_gene: TRBJ2-5
CDR3aa: CASSSHGRGEVEETQYF

abundance: many
v_gene: TRBV29-1
len: 12
j_gene: TRBJ1-1
CDR3aa: CSVLATHTEAFF

abundance: -
v_gene: TRBV6-1
len: 14
j_gene: TRBJ2-4
CDR3aa: CASSGDLAKNIQYF

abundance: -
v_gene: TRBV19
len: 14
j_gene: TRBJ1-2
CDR3aa: CASSEDRGNYGYTF

abundance: many
v_gene: TRBV6-1
len: 12
j_gene: TRBJ2-5
CDR3aa: CASQGPKETQYF

abundance: -
v_gene: TRBV20-1
len: 15
j_gene: TRBJ2-5
CDR3aa: CSARKGVSPQETQYF

abundance: -
v_gene: TRBV11-2
len: 13
j_gene: TRBJ1-3
CDR3aa: CASSSQVGNTIYF

abundance: -
v_gene: TRBV4-1
len: 15
j_gene: TRBJ1-2
CDR3aa: CASSQGTGSFYGYTF

abundance: few
v_gene: TRBV6-1
len: 13
j_gene: TRBJ2-1
CDR3aa: CASRPGAGNEQFF

abundance: -
v_gene: TRBV19
len: 13
j_gene: TRBJ2-7
CDR3aa: CASSPRERYEQYF

abundance: few
v_gene: TRBV5-1
len: 14
j_gene: TRBJ2-1
CDR3aa: CASSSSEPPYEQFF

abundance: -
v_gene: TRBV5-1
len: 17
j_gene: TRBJ1-2
CDR3aa: CASSFGTGGRPNYGYTF

abundance: -
v_gene: TRBV20-1
len: 13
j_gene: TRBJ2-5
CDR3aa: CSAPGRARETQYF

abundance: -
v_gene: TRBV6-1
len: 14
j_gene: TRBJ2-1
CDR3aa: CASGTGVSYNEQFF

abundance: -
v_gene: TRBV7-2
len: 14
j_gene: TRBJ2-7
CDR3aa: CASSSARESYEQYF

abundance: -
v_gene: TRBV20-1
len: 13
j_gene: TRBJ1-3
CDR3aa: CSAVDRVGNTIYF

abundance: -
v_gene: TRBV11-1
len: 14
j_gene: TRBJ2-2
CDR3aa: CASSGGSSPGELFF

abundance: -
v_gene: TRBV19
len: 14
j_gene: TRBJ1-4
CDR3aa: CASSIRGRSEKLFF

abundance: few
v_gene: TRBV7-9
len: 16
j_gene: TRBJ2-3
CDR3aa: CASSRKSGSVTDTQYF

abundance: -
v_gene: TRBV7-8
len: 13
j_gene: TRBJ2-1
CDR3aa: CASTLTGGNEQFF

abundance: many
v_gene: TRBV11-1
len: 15
j_gene: TRBJ2-7
CDR3aa: CASRSGRGTFTEQYF

abundance: -
v_gene: TRBV6-1
len: 17
j_gene: TRBJ2-1
CDR3aa: CASTRFWGPSSYNEQFF

abundance: -
v_gene: TRBV6-2/TRBV6-3
len: 16
j_gene: TRBJ2-3
CDR3aa: CASIPTAGMRTDTQYF

abundance: -
v_gene: TRBV5-1
len: 17
j_gene: TRBJ2-3
CDR3aa: CASSKLLRISSTDTQYF

abundance: many
v_gene: TRBV11-2
len: 14
j_gene: TRBJ2-1
CDR3aa: CASSPNWVDNEQFF

abundance: many
v_gene: TRBV6-1
len: 15
j_gene: TRBJ2-1
CDR3aa: CASSGGRSSYNEQFF

abundance: many
v_gene: TRBV27
len: 17
j_gene: TRBJ1-1
CDR3aa: CASRLRGTVTLNTEAFF

abundance: -
v_gene: TRBV29-1
len: 14
j_gene: TRBJ2-2
CDR3aa: CSVESGDGTGELFF

abundance: few
v_gene: TRBV27
len: 17
j_gene: TRBJ2-3
CDR3aa: CASSSRLAGSSFDTQYF

abundance: -
v_gene: TRBV24-1
len: 13
j_gene: TRBJ2-1
CDR3aa: CATSSIDSDEQFF

abundance: -
v_gene: TRBV5-1
len: 12
j_gene: TRBJ2-7
CDR3aa: CASSQGHYEQYF

abundance: many
v_gene: TRBV2
len: 13
j_gene: TRBJ2-5
CDR3aa: CASSVFGRMNQYF

abundance: few
v_gene: TRBV9
len: 14
j_gene: TRBJ2-1
CDR3aa: CASSGAGGNYEQFF